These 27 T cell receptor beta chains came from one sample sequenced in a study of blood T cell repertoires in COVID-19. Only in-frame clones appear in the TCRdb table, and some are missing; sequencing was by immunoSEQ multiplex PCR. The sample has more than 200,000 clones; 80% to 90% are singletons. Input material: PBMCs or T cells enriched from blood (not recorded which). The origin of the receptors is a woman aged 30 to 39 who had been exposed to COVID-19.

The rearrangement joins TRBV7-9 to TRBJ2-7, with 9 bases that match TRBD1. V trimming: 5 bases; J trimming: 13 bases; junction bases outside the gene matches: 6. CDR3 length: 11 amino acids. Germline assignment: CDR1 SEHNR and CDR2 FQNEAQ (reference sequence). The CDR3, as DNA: TGTGCCAGCAGCCACGGGACAGGGCAATACTTC. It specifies CASSHGTGQYF.

Here the CDR3 DNA reads TGTGCCAGCAGCTCAAAGACTAGACAGGGGGGATTGAACACTGAAGCTTTCTTT. Translating it yields CASSSKTRQGGLNTEAFF. This sequence joins TRBV5-4 and TRBJ1-1; 9 nucleotides match TRBD1. The CDR3 extends over 18 amino acids. Germline V gene data show CDR1 as SGHNT and CDR2 as YYREEE (reference sequence). With V trimmed by 3 bases and J by 0 bases, 12 bases remained unmatched.

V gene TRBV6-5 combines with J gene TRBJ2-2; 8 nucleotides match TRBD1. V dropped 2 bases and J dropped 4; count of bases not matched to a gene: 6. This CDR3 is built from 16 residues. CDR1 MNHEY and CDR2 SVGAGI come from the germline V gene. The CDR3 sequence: CASSYARGRSTGELFF. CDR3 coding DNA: TGTGCCAGCAGTTACGCCAGGGGGCGGAGCACCGGGGAGCTGTTTTTT.

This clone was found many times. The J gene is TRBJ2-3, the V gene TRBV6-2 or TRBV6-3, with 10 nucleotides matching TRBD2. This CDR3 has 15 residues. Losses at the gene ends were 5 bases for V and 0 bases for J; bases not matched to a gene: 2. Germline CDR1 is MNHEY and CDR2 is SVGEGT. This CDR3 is CASSPTSGSTDTQYF. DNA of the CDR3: TGTGCCAGCAGTCCGACTAGCGGGAGCACAGATACGCAGTATTTT.

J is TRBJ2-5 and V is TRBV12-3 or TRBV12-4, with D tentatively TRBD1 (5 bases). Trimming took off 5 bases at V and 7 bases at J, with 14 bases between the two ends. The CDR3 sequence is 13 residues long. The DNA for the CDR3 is TGTGCCAGCAGTGGGCAGGGATTAAGGACCCAGTACTTC. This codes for CASSGQGLRTQYF.

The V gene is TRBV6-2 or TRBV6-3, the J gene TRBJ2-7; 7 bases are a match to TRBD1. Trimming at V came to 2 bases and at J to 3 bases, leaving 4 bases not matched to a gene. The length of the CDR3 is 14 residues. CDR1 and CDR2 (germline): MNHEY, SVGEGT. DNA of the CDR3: TGTGCCAGCAGTTACCTGGGACAGCGCTACGAGCAGTACTTC. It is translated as CASSYLGQRYEQYF.

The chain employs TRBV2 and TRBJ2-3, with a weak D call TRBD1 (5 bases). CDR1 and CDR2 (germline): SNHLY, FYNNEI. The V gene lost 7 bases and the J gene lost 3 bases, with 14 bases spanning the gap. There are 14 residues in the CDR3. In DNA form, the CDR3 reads TGTGCCAGCAAGGTCGAAAAGGGGACAGATACGCAGTATTTT. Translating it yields CASKVEKGTDTQYF.

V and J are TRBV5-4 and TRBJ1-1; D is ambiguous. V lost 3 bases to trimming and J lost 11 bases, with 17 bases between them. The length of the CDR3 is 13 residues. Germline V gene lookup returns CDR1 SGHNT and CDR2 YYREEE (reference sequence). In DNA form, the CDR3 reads TGTGCCAGCAGCTCCGGGAGATCATCTGGGGCTTTCTTT. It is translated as CASSSGRSSGAFF. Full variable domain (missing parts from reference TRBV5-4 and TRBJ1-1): ETGVTQSPTHLIKTRGQQVTLRCSSQSGHNTVSWYQQALGQGPQFIFQYYREEENGRGNFPPRFSGLQFPNYSSELNVNALELDDSALYLCASSSGRSSGAFFGQGTRLTVV.

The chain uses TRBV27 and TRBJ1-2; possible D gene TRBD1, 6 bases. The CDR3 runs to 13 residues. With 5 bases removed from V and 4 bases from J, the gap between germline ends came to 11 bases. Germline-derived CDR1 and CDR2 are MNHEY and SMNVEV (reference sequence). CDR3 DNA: TGTGCCAGCAGTCAGGGGAGGGCCTATGGCTACACCTTC. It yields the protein CASSQGRAYGYTF.

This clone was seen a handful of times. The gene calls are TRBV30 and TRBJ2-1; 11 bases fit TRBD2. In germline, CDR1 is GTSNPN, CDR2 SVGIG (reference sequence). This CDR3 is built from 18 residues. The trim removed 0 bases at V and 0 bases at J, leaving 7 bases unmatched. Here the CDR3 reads CAWSVGLAGLSSYNEQFF. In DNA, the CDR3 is TGTGCCTGGAGTGTAGGACTAGCGGGCCTTAGCTCCTACAATGAGCAGTTCTTC.

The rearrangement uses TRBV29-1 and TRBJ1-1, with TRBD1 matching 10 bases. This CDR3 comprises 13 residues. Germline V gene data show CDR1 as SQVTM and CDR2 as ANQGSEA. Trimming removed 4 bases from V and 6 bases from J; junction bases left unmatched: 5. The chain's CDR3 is CSVVGTGDPEAFF. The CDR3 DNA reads TGCAGCGTTGTGGGGACAGGGGACCCTGAAGCTTTCTTT.

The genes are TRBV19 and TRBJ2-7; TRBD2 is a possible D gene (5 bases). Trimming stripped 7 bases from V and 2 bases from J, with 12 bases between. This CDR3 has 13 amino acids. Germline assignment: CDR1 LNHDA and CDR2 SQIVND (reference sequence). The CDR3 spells CASTGLGPYEQYF. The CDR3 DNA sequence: TGTGCCAGTACTGGACTGGGTCCCTACGAGCAGTACTTC.

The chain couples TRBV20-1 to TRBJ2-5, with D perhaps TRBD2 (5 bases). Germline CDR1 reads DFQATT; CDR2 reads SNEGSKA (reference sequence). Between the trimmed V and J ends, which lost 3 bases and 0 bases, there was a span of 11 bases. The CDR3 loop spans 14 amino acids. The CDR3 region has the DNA TGCAGTGCTAGTTTGCGGGCCGACCAAGAGACCCAGTACTTC. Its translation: CSASLRADQETQYF.

This CDR3 reads CASSTGNEQFF. The DNA of the CDR3 is TGTGCCAGCTCGACTGGCAATGAGCAGTTCTTC. This sequence joins TRBV18 and TRBJ2-1, with unresolved D. Per germline, CDR1 KGHSH and CDR2 LQKENI. Trimming removed 6 bases at V and 6 bases at J, with 6 bases between. This CDR3 contains 11 residues. The full variable domain, completed using reference TRBV18 and TRBJ2-1, is NAGVMQNPRHLVRRRGQEARLRCSPMKGHSHVYWYRQLPEEGLKFMVYLQKENIIDESGMPKERFSAEFPKEGPSILRIQQVVRGDSAAYFCASSTGNEQFFGPGTRLTVL.

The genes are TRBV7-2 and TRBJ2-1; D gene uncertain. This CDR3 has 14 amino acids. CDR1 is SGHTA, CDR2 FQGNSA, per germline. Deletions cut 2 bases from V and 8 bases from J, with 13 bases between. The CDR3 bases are TGTGCCAGCAGCTTAACCCTTCCCCAGGATGAGCAGTTCTTC. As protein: CASSLTLPQDEQFF. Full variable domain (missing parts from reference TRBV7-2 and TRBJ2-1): GAGVSQSPSNKVTEKGKDVELRCDPISGHTALYWYRQSLGQGLEFLIYFQGNSAPDKSGLPSDRFSAERTGGSVSTLTIQRTQQEDSAVYLCASSLTLPQDEQFFGPGTRLTVL.

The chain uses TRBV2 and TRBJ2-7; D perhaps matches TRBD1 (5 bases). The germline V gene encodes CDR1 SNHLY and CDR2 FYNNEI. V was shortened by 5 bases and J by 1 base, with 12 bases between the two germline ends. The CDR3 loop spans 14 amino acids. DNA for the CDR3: TGTGCCAGCAGTCTACGACAGACATCCTACGAGCAGTACTTC. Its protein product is CASSLRQTSYEQYF. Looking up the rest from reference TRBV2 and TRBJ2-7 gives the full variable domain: EPEVTQTPSHQVTQMGQEVILRCVPISNHLYFYWYRQILGQKVEFLVSFYNNEISEKSEIFDDQFSVERPDGSNFTLKIRSTKLEDSAMYFCASSLRQTSYEQYFGPGTRLTVT.

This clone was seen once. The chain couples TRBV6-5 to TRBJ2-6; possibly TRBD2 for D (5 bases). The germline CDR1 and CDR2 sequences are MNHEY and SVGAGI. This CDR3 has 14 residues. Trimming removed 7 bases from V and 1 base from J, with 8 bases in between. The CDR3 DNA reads TGTGCCAGCAAGTGGGAGTCTGGGGCCAACGTCCTGACTTTC. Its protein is CASKWESGANVLTF.

The CDR3 is CDLRNSRDPGVGLAGGPRYNEQFF. The DNA for the CDR3 is TGTGACCTCAGGAATTCGAGGGACCCCGGGGTGGGACTAGCGGGAGGGCCCCGCTACAATGAGCAGTTCTTC. The chain carries TRBV10-3 and TRBJ2-1; TRBD2 agrees at 16 bases. This CDR3 has 24 amino acids. Per germline, CDR1 ENHRY and CDR2 SYGVKD.

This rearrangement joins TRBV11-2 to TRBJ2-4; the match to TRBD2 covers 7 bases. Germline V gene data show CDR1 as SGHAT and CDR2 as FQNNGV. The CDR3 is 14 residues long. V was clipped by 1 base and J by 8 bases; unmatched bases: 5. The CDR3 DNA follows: TGTGCCAGCAGCTTAGTAGGAGGGAGGGACATTCAGTACTTC. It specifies CASSLVGGRDIQYF.

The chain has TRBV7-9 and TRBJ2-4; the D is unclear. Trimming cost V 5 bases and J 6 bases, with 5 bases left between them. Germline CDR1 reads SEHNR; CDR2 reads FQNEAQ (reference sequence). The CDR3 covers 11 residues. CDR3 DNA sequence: TGTGCCAGCAGCCCGGGAAACATTCAGTACTTC. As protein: CASSPGNIQYF.

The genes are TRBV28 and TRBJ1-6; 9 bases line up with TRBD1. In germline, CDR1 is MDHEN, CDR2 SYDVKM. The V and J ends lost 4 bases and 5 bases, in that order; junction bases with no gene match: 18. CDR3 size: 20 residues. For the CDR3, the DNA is TGTGCCAGCAGTTCATCCTTAGGGACAGGGAGATCATCAGATAATTCACCCCTCCACTTT. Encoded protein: CASSSSLGTGRSSDNSPLHF.

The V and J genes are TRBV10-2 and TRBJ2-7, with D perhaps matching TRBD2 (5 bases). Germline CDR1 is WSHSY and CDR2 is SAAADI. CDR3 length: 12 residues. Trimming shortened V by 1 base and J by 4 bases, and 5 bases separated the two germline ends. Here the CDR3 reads CASSELAYEQYF. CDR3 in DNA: TGCGCCAGCAGTGAGTTAGCGTACGAGCAGTACTTC.

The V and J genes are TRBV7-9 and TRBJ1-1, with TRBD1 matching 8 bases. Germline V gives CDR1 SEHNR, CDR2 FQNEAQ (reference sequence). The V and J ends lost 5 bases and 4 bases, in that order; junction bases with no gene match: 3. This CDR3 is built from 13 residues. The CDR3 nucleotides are TGTGCCAGCAGCCCCACAGGGGGCACTGAAGCTTTCTTT. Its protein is CASSPTGGTEAFF. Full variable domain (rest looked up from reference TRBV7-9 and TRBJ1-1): DTGVSQNPRHKITKRGQNVTFRCDPISEHNRLYWYRQTLGQGPEFLTYFQNEAQLEKSRLLSDRFSAERPKGSFSTLEIQRTEQGDSAMYLCASSPTGGTEAFFGQGTRLTVV.

The CDR3 DNA is TGTGCCAGCAGCCCCCGGACAGGCAGGGTAACCGGGGAGCTGTTTTTT. Translation gives CASSPRTGRVTGELFF. The chain is built from TRBV14 and TRBJ2-2; 7 nucleotides match TRBD1. With V trimmed by 4 bases and J by 5 bases, 10 bases remained unmatched. The germline CDR1 and CDR2 sequences are SGHDN and FVKESK. CDR3 length: 16 residues. The full variable domain, with the rest looked up from reference TRBV14 and TRBJ2-2, is EAGVTQFPSHSVIEKGQTVTLRCDPISGHDNLYWYRRVMGKEIKFLLHFVKESKQDESGMPNNRFLAERTGGTYSTLKVQPAELEDSGVYFCASSPRTGRVTGELFFGEGSRLTVL.

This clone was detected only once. CDR3 nucleotides: TGCGCCAGCAGCCAAGATGTGGCCAGGGTATACGAGCAGTACTTC. Encoded protein: CASSQDVARVYEQYF. The chain combines TRBV4-1 with TRBJ2-7; possible D gene TRBD1, 5 bases. In germline, CDR1 is MGHRA, CDR2 YSYEKL. The CDR3 spans 15 residues. Trimming stripped 0 bases from V and 4 bases from J, with 13 bases between.

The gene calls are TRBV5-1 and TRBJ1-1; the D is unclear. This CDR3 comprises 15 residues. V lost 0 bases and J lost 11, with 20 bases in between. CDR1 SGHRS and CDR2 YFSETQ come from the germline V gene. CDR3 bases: TGCGCCAGCAGCTTGGCCTTGGAAGGGAGTAGTGAGGCTTTCTTT. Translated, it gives CASSLALEGSSEAFF.

CDR3 DNA sequence: TGTGCCAGCTCACCGCGAAGTGTCTCCTACGAGCAGTACTTC. It is translated as CASSPRSVSYEQYF. This chain connects TRBV18 to TRBJ2-7; D unresolved. Germline V lookup: CDR1 KGHSH, CDR2 LQKENI. The CDR3 covers 14 residues. The ends were cut back, 3 bases at V and 0 bases at J, with 9 bases in the middle.